This TCR beta chain was recovered during a study of shared clonotypes between healthy human individuals (dated by TCRdb to about 2020). In terms of the full investigation: Two women and a few men aged 18 to 49 years were included in the cohort. For each donor, CD4 naive and CD4 memory were each run on three plates, CD8 naive on two plates, and CD8 memory on one plate. The study deeply sequenced blood TCR repertoires of five healthy adults to estimate repertoire size and the extent of clonotype sharing between individuals. Libraries were prepared and TCR repertoires were sequenced by different laboratories using diverse techniques, in order to increase sequencing depth and limit assay-specific biases. Leukapheresis yielded between about 0.9 and 9 billion PBMCs per donor. Findings and caveats that apply to the study as a whole: Based on pairwise subsampling, the degree of clonotype sharing among donors was expected to be affected by sequencing depth. Even with the large sequencing depth, rarefaction of the sorted-subset datasets indicated that sequencing was incomplete. Clonotypes shared by all four sorted-subset donors showed higher generation probabilities than non-shared clonotypes. Across four donors, roughly 5.4% of naive CD4, approximately 3.5% of naive CD8, 2.3% of memory CD4, and approximately 0.4% of memory CD8 clonotypes were shared. Naive subsets generally had larger estimated clonotype richness than memory subsets. Only blood was sampled, and tissue TCR repertoires likely differ from those in blood. Because the study included only a small number of donors, the genetic and exposure-history diversity represented was limited.

Concerning this clone itself: The antigen this receptor binds is unknown. No base quality values were provided; no much bigger clone lies one nucleotide off.

TCR CDR3 regions were amplified from genomic DNA by multiplex PCR using the deep immunoSEQ assay. Extracted genomic DNA from each cell subset was distributed evenly across all wells of several immunoSEQ 96-well plates, and each plate was treated as a replicate. For sorted subsets, around 0.2 ug genomic DNA, equal to 30,000 or so T cell genomes, was loaded into each replicate PCR. Purified libraries were measured with a Qubit 3.0 fluorometer, size-checked on a Bioanalyzer 2100, and measured again with the KAPA Library Quantification kit. Every immunoSEQ 96-well plate was sequenced on a dedicated single-read 150-cycle Illumina NextSeq 550 flow cell. From the authors' description of their analysis: Because the immunoSEQ output included only junctional sequences and no quality scores, the filtering could not be the same as the filtering used for full-length reads. Sequences were annotated with PyIR, a Python wrapper for IgBLAST v1.9, using IMGT germline references to assign V/J genes and CDR3. Reads with weak V/J assignments (E-value above 1e-6), missing CDR3, stop codons, out-of-frame junctions, or ambiguous translated residues were removed. V3J clonotypes were defined as sequences sharing the same inferred V gene, J gene, and CDR3 amino acid sequence. Percentage overlap between repertoires was calculated by dividing the number of shared unique clonotypes by the size of the smaller repertoire. RTK rarefaction, the Chao1 estimator, and Recon v2.1 estimates of unobserved clonotypes were used to assess repertoire richness. Generation probabilities for all TCRbeta clonotypes obtained by the gDNA method from a handful of donors were computed using OLGA. TCRdb carries this immuneACCESS record with in-frame sequences only. Its versions omit some clonotypes, under half of them owing to an unresolved V gene in the studies checked, with the rest unexplained. The DNA gave D and trimming, while V, J and clone size come from that table. The sample yields some 1.5 million clones; around 97% were counted once. The ten biggest clones cover 1.2% of the sample.

The CDR3 starts with the cysteine, ends with the phenylalanine, and has 16 residues. CDR3 DNA only is kept here, 48 bases in frame from base 1. Trimming costs V 2 bases and J 8 bases, and their ends lie 19 bases apart. From the germline V gene, CDR1 is SGHDT and CDR2 is YYEEEE. Healthy HIV-negative adults with no recently reported acute infections or vaccinations were included as donors. Only Caucasian adults living in Nashville, Tennessee, USA were represented among the donors. CD4+ T cells were enriched by magnetic negative selection, after which naive cells were positively selected on CD45RA and the negative fraction was taken as the memory subset. Blood was obtained by leukapheresis, after which PBMCs were separated by Ficoll-Histopaque density gradient centrifugation and cryopreserved in liquid nitrogen vapor phase. Purity and quantity of every magnetically sorted T cell population were checked by analytical flow cytometry. Each sorted fraction had its genomic DNA isolated and then quantified by UV absorbance on a Nanodrop 2000c.

Material: naive CD4+ T cells sorted from blood. The sample's cell subset or site label, decoded: CD45RA+ positively selected. The clonotype comes from a man aged 30 to 45 in good health. The chain joins TRBV5-6 to TRBJ1-4; the D gene remains uncertain. The bases are TGTGCCAGCAGCTTTTACTCTGACTTAGTGCGGGAAAAACTGTTTTTT. This yields the protein CASSFYSDLVREKLFF. The CDR3 plus the reference TRBV5-6 and TRBJ1-4 genes for the other parts give the full variable domain: DAGVTQSPTHLIKTRGQQVTLRCSPKSGHDTVSWYQQALGQGPQFIFQYYEEEERQRGNFPDRFSGHQFPNYSSELNVNALLLGDSALYLCASSFYSDLVREKLFFGSGTQLSVL.